This T cell receptor (beta chain) was retrieved from a study of cytomegalovirus exposure and HLA in healthy donors. CDR3 length: 15 residues. Trimming removed 0 bases at V and 0 bases at J, with 10 bases between. Germline loops: CDR1 SGHRS, CDR2 YFSETQ. The primer mix had 60 Vbeta and 13 Jbeta primers. The repertoire was sequenced with immunoSEQ multiplex PCR; TCRdb's copy has only in-frame clones and lacks some. The sample holds 200,000 to 250,000 clones, approximately 82% seen once. This chain connects TRBV5-1 to TRBJ2-7; perhaps TRBD2 as D (5 bases). The origin of this receptor is a man between 18 and 29 years old in good health and CMV-seronegative. Material for sequencing was PBMCs. In DNA, the CDR3 is TGCGCCAGCAGCTTGGATGCGGGCCCCTCCTACGAGCAGTACTTC. Encoded protein: CASSLDAGPSYEQYF.